The next 14 T cell receptor beta chains were all read from a single sample in a study of neurological immune-mediated disorders. TCRdb re-called the 5' RACE reads with MiXCR, one entry per CDR3 protein. The sample holds 20,000 to 25,000 distinct CDR3 sequences, over 5% seen once. Sequencing was performed on PBMCs. The source is a woman aged 35 to 49 in good health.

The chain recombines TRBV5-1 with TRBJ2-1; 8 bases are a match to TRBD2. The junction had 9 bases not matched to a gene; V was cut back by 6 bases and J by 4 bases. Germline V gene data show CDR1 as SGHRS and CDR2 as YFSETQ. The CDR3 length is 15 residues. The CDR3 DNA reads TGCGCCAGCACCACACTAGCGGCTGAGTACAATGAGCAGTTCTTC. Amino acid sequence: CASTTLAAEYNEQFF.

There are many counts of this clonotype. The rearrangement links TRBV20-1 to TRBJ1-1, with D possibly matching TRBD1 (5 bases). Per the germline V gene, CDR1 is DFQATT and CDR2 is SNEGSKA (reference sequence). Trimming cost V 1 base and J 4 bases, with 19 bases left between them. This CDR3 is 16 amino acids long. For the CDR3, the DNA is TGCAGTGCTAGAGCGTTAGGGGCCTTCCTACCCACTGAAGCTTTCTTT. Translated, it gives CSARALGAFLPTEAFF.

This clonotype was counted ten times or more. This chain uses TRBV7-9 with TRBJ1-5; D is perhaps TRBD1 (5 bases). The V end lost 7 bases, the J end lost 1 base, and 20 bases lay between the germline ends. The CDR3 runs to 17 residues. Germline CDR1 reads SEHNR; CDR2 reads FQNEAQ (reference sequence). The CDR3 protein is CASTPGGGRLSNQPQHF. The CDR3 DNA is TGTGCCAGCACCCCCGGCGGGGGACGCCTGAGCAATCAGCCCCAGCATTTT.

There are many counts of this clonotype. This sequence joins TRBV19 and TRBJ1-6; no clear D gene. Germline V lookup: CDR1 LNHDA, CDR2 SQIVND (reference sequence). V lost 5 bases and J lost 7, with 12 bases in between. The CDR3 loop spans 14 amino acids. CDR3 sequence (DNA): TGTGCCAGTAGTTTCCGGGATCCAAATTCACCCCTCCACTTT. This sequence encodes CASSFRDPNSPLHF.

The chain couples TRBV12-1 to TRBJ2-3; TRBD2 was called by the table and not checked on the DNA. TRBV12-1 is noted as a pseudogene. The length of the CDR3 is 17 residues. For the CDR3, the DNA is TGTGCCAGCAGCCAATATAGACTAGCGGGAAGCACAGATACGCAGTATTTT. This gives the protein CASSQYRLAGSTDTQYF.

This clonotype was seen many times. The chain joins TRBV4-3 to TRBJ2-2; the D call may be TRBD1 or TRBD2 (5 bases each). The germline V and J ends were trimmed by 6 bases and 6 bases, with 20 bases remaining between them. The CDR3 length is 16 residues. Per germline, CDR1 LGHNA and CDR2 YSLEER. The CDR3 here is CASSRVARGRAGELFF. For the CDR3, the DNA is TGCGCCAGCAGTCGCGTTGCTCGGGGACGGGCCGGGGAGCTGTTTTTT.

The table lists this clonotype with many counts. The chain carries TRBV2 and TRBJ2-1; a possible D gene is TRBD1 (9 bases). Germline values: CDR1 SNHLY, CDR2 FYNNEI. The V and J ends lost 6 bases and 7 bases respectively, with 22 bases between them. The CDR3 sequence is 16 residues long. The CDR3 reads CASSEQGAKRGNEQFF. Here the CDR3 DNA reads TGTGCCAGCAGCGAACAGGGGGCAAAGCGGGGGAATGAGCAGTTCTTC. Using reference TRBV2 and TRBJ2-1 for the parts outside the CDR3, the full variable domain is EPEVTQTPSHQVTQMGQEVILRCVPISNHLYFYWYRQILGQKVEFLVSFYNNEISEKSEIFDDQFSVERPDGSNFTLKIRSTKLEDSAMYFCASSEQGAKRGNEQFFGPGTRLTVL.

There are many counts of this clonotype. CDR3 sequence reads: CSARDRLAGGLSYNEQFF. CDR3 DNA sequence: TGCAGTGCTAGAGATCGCCTAGCGGGAGGACTTTCCTACAATGAGCAGTTCTTC. The chain joins TRBV20-1 to TRBJ2-1, with TRBD2 matching 11 bases. Germline V gene sequence: CDR1 DFQATT, CDR2 SNEGSKA (reference sequence). The length of the CDR3 is 18 residues. J was trimmed by 1 base and V by 0 bases; bases with no gene match: 8.

At least ten counts were recorded for this clonotype. The V gene is TRBV7-9, the J gene TRBJ1-1; no clear D. V was pared by 5 bases and J by 0 bases, with 7 bases between. Germline values: CDR1 SEHNR, CDR2 FQNEAQ (reference sequence). CDR3 length equals 13 residues. The CDR3 region is CASSQTMNTEAFF. The DNA for the CDR3 is TGTGCCAGCAGCCAGACCATGAACACTGAAGCTTTCTTT.

CDR3 DNA sequence: TGCAGTGCTAGCCCCGAATTGACAGTTACACCCCTCCACTTT. Amino acid sequence: CSASPELTVTPLHF. V usage is TRBV20-1 and J usage is TRBJ1-6, with D possibly TRBD1 on 5 matching bases. This CDR3 spans 14 amino acids. Germline CDR1 is DFQATT and CDR2 is SNEGSKA (reference sequence). The V and J ends lost 3 bases and 11 bases respectively, with 17 bases between them.

This clonotype showed up many times. The chain uses TRBV5-1 and TRBJ2-3; D not certain. Trimming took off 4 bases at V and 3 bases at J, with 12 bases between the two ends. CDR1 is SGHRS and CDR2 is YFSETQ in the germline V gene. The CDR3 loop spans 14 amino acids. The CDR3 DNA follows: TGCGCCAGCAGCCCCTGGTCGGAAACAGATACGCAGTATTTT. Its translation: CASSPWSETDTQYF. Looking up the rest from reference TRBV5-1 and TRBJ2-3 gives the full variable domain: KAGVTQTPRYLIKTRGQQVTLSCSPISGHRSVSWYQQTPGQGLQFLFEYFSETQRNKGNFPGRFSGRQFSNSRSEMNVSTLELGDSALYLCASSPWSETDTQYFGPGTRLTVL.

The chain combines TRBV7-2 with TRBJ1-5; D is unresolved. V shed 2 bases and J shed 2 bases, with 10 bases lying between them. This CDR3 comprises 15 residues. CDR1 and CDR2 (germline): SGHTA, FQGNSA. The CDR3 region has the DNA TGTGCCAGCAGCTTACGGTCGGTCGGCAATCAGCCCCAGCATTTT. Amino acids: CASSLRSVGNQPQHF.

At least ten counts were recorded for this clonotype. The V call is TRBV20-1, the J call TRBJ2-7; weak D call: TRBD1 (5 bases). The length of the CDR3 is 15 residues. Looked up from germline, CDR1 is DFQATT and CDR2 is SNEGSKA (reference sequence). Trimming cost V 5 bases and J 1 base, with 18 bases left between them. CDR3 amino acids: CSALETATFSYEQYF. The CDR3 region has the DNA TGCAGTGCTTTGGAGACAGCGACATTTTCCTACGAGCAGTACTTC.

This clonotype was detected ten times or more. The chain recombines TRBV10-3 with TRBJ2-1; D unclear. Trimming left V 0 bases short and J 0 bases short, with 12 bases between. Germline lookup yields CDR1 ENHRY and CDR2 SYGVKD. CDR3 length equals 17 residues. For the CDR3, the DNA is TGTGCCATCAGTGAGTCTACAGCCCTTAGCTCCTACAATGAGCAGTTCTTC. Residues: CAISESTALSSYNEQFF.